Presented here are 21 T cell receptor beta chains from one specimen sequenced in a study of T cell responses to AZD1222 COVID-19 vaccine. Sequencing was performed with immunoSEQ multiplex PCR; in TCRdb, only in-frame clones are kept and a portion is missing. Counted here are 120,000 or so clones, over 80% occurring once; the ten biggest clones make up approximately 7.9%. The sample here was peripheral blood, taken 28 days after the second AZD1222 dose. The receptors stem from an adult who received the AZD1222 COVID-19 vaccine.

This clone was seen a single time. The J gene is TRBJ1-2, the V gene TRBV6-5; tentative D call: TRBD1 (5 bases). Trimming left V 2 bases short and J 6 bases short, with 13 bases between. The CDR3 length is 14 residues. Germline loops: CDR1 MNHEY, CDR2 SVGAGI. DNA of the CDR3: TGTGCCAGCAGTTACGTTGCGGGGGAGAATGGCTACACCTTC. The encoded protein is CASSYVAGENGYTF.

V usage is TRBV10-3 and J usage is TRBJ1-3, with D tentatively TRBD1 (5 bases). There are 14 residues in the CDR3. Trimming removed 7 bases from V and 3 bases from J, with 13 bases in between. In germline, CDR1 is ENHRY, CDR2 SYGVKD. The CDR3 is CAINQAGSGNTIYF. CDR3 nucleotides: TGTGCCATCAATCAGGCAGGGAGTGGAAACACCATATATTTT.

The gene calls are TRBV6-1 and TRBJ1-5; the D is unclear. V was clipped by 1 base and J by 5 bases, with 12 bases between them. The CDR3 sequence is 15 residues long. Looked up from germline, CDR1 is MNHNS and CDR2 is SASEGT. CDR3 loop: CASSEVRKRHQPQHF. The CDR3 coding sequence is TGTGCCAGCAGTGAAGTTAGAAAGCGTCATCAGCCCCAGCATTTT.

V is TRBV11-2 and J is TRBJ1-5; no firm D call. Germline V lookup: CDR1 SGHAT, CDR2 FQNNGV. There are 17 residues in the CDR3. The V and J ends lost 1 base and 1 base respectively, with 14 bases between them. This CDR3 reads CASSLGIGRRSNQPQHF. CDR3 sequence (DNA): TGTGCCAGCAGCTTAGGAATTGGGAGAAGGAGCAATCAGCCCCAGCATTTT.

V gene TRBV29-1 combines with J gene TRBJ2-7; tentatively, D is TRBD1 (7 bases). The germline V gene encodes CDR1 SQVTM and CDR2 ANQGSEA. The CDR3 runs 12 residues. V was pared by 7 bases and J by 3 bases, with 13 bases between. The CDR3 is CSGGDSRYEQYF. CDR3 coding DNA: TGCAGCGGGGGGGACAGCCGCTACGAGCAGTACTTC.

The chain has TRBV7-9 and TRBJ2-7; the match to TRBD1 covers 8 bases. Germline V gives CDR1 SEHNR, CDR2 FQNEAQ (reference sequence). The CDR3 spans 14 residues. The J segment lost 3 bases and the V segment lost 4 bases, leaving 5 bases of the junction unmatched. The CDR3 sequence: CASSSGQANYEQYF. In DNA, the CDR3 is TGTGCCAGCAGCTCGGGACAGGCGAACTACGAGCAGTACTTC.

This clone was counted only a few times. This sequence joins TRBV6-2 or TRBV6-3 and TRBJ1-2, with D possibly TRBD1 on 6 matching bases. The germline V gene has CDR1 MNHEY and CDR2 SVGEGT. The V end was cut by 2 bases, the J end by 8 bases, with 12 bases between. The CDR3 is made up of 13 amino acids. Here the CDR3 DNA reads TGTGCCAGCAGTTACGTACAGGGCGGAGGCTACACCTTC. As protein: CASSYVQGGGYTF.

The chain uses TRBV7-9 and TRBJ1-3, with 7 bases lining up with TRBD1. The V segment lost 5 bases and the J segment 0 bases; nucleotides outside the gene matches: 13. Germline V gene sequence: CDR1 SEHNR, CDR2 FQNEAQ (reference sequence). This CDR3 has 18 amino acids. The CDR3 loop is CASSPPKTGYSSGNTIYF. For the CDR3, the DNA is TGTGCCAGCAGCCCCCCGAAGACAGGGTACTCCTCTGGAAACACCATATATTTT.

This clone appeared a few times. The rearrangement joins TRBV6-5 to TRBJ2-7; D might be TRBD1 (5 bases). The V end lost 2 bases, the J end lost 2 bases, and 16 bases lay between the germline ends. This CDR3 has 16 amino acids. The germline V gene encodes CDR1 MNHEY and CDR2 SVGAGI. The CDR3 here is CASSYGDSYLTYEQYF. The CDR3 nucleotides read TGTGCCAGCAGTTACGGCGACAGCTACCTTACCTACGAGCAGTACTTC.

This clone was counted only a few times. V usage is TRBV2 and J usage is TRBJ1-1, with D possibly TRBD1 on 5 matching bases. The germline V gene encodes CDR1 SNHLY and CDR2 FYNNEI. The CDR3 is made up of 13 amino acids. V was trimmed by 7 bases and J by 0 bases, leaving 9 bases between them. CDR3 in DNA: TGTGCCAGCAATCGGGGGATGAACACTGAAGCTTTCTTT. Its translation is CASNRGMNTEAFF.

This chain links TRBV29-1 with TRBJ2-3; 12 nucleotides agree with TRBD1. J gave up 4 bases and V 6 bases, and 11 bases lay outside the gene matches. This CDR3 is 16 amino acids long. Germline V lookup: CDR1 SQVTM, CDR2 ANQGSEA. CDR3 coding DNA: TGCAGCGTCAACCGGGACAGGGGGCGCGGGGCAGATACGCAGTATTTT. Translated: CSVNRDRGRGADTQYF.

V is TRBV2 and J is TRBJ1-4, with unresolved D. Trimming removed 7 bases at V and 2 bases at J, with 8 bases between. The CDR3 has 13 amino acids. Germline CDR1 SNHLY, CDR2 FYNNEI. The CDR3 protein is CASTRSTNEKLFF. DNA for the CDR3: TGTGCCAGCACCCGGAGTACTAATGAAAAACTGTTTTTT.

The gene calls are TRBV28 and TRBJ2-5; perhaps TRBD1 as D (6 bases). The CDR3 spans 15 residues. Germline V CDR1 and CDR2: MDHEN, SYDVKM. The V and J ends lost 6 bases and 5 bases respectively, with 19 bases between them. The CDR3 region is CASRPPPPDRETQYF. The CDR3 region has the DNA TGTGCCAGCAGGCCGCCCCCCCCTGACAGGGAGACCCAGTACTTC.

The chain carries TRBV29-1 and TRBJ1-1; D gene uncertain. Germline-derived CDR1 and CDR2 are SQVTM and ANQGSEA. CDR3 length: 11 residues. V lost 0 bases and J 6 bases, leaving 5 bases between the germline ends. The chain's CDR3 is CSVEDGAEAFF. In DNA form, the CDR3 reads TGCAGCGTTGAAGATGGAGCTGAAGCTTTCTTT.

This clone was seen a handful of times. The chain joins TRBV9 to TRBJ2-7, with D possibly being TRBD1 (6 bases). Trimming left V 0 bases short and J 6 bases short, with 13 bases between. The germline V gene has CDR1 SGDLS and CDR2 YYNGEE. The CDR3 runs to 14 residues. For the CDR3, the DNA is TGTGCCAGCAGCGTAGACCCGCAGGGGAGCGAGCAGTACTTC. Translation gives CASSVDPQGSEQYF.

The chain combines TRBV5-1 with TRBJ2-1, with D possibly being TRBD2 (6 bases). From germline, CDR1 is SGHRS and CDR2 YFSETQ. V lost 3 bases and J 0 bases, leaving 16 bases between the germline ends. CDR3 length: 17 residues. CDR3 DNA: TGCGCCAGCAGCTGGGTAGGGACTGTAGACTCCTACAATGAGCAGTTCTTC. This sequence encodes CASSWVGTVDSYNEQFF.

This rearrangement joins TRBV5-8 to TRBJ1-4; D gene unclear. This CDR3 is built from 16 residues. In germline, CDR1 is SGHTS, CDR2 YDEGEE. V lost 2 bases and J lost 5, with 16 bases in between. CDR3: CASSFSPPLGNEKLFF. CDR3 nucleotides: TGTGCCAGCAGCTTTTCTCCTCCACTGGGGAATGAAAAACTGTTTTTT. Complete variable domain (other parts from reference TRBV5-8 and TRBJ1-4): EAGVTQSPTHLIKTRGQQATLRCSPISGHTSVYWYQQALGLGLQFLLWYDEGEERNRGNFPPRFSGRQFPNYSSELNVNALELEDSALYLCASSFSPPLGNEKLFFGSGTQLSVL.

The V gene is TRBV19, the J gene TRBJ2-7, with 10 bases that match TRBD1. The CDR3 spans 14 residues. Germline loops: CDR1 LNHDA, CDR2 SQIVND (reference sequence). J was trimmed by 3 bases and V by 5 bases; bases with no gene match: 4. Here the CDR3 reads CASSAGTGVYEQYF. The DNA of the CDR3 is TGTGCCAGTAGTGCCGGGACAGGGGTCTACGAGCAGTACTTC.

CDR3 nucleotide sequence: TGTGCCAGCAGTTTCTCAACAGACGCCGGCTATGGCTACACCTTC. The encoded protein is CASSFSTDAGYGYTF. The rearrangement uses TRBV28 and TRBJ1-2; D remains unclear. CDR1 and CDR2 from the germline V gene are MDHEN and SYDVKM. The CDR3 spans 15 residues. V was cut by 3 bases and J by 4 bases, with 15 bases left in between.

The CDR3 DNA follows: TGTGCCACTTCCCCCCTGGGACAGGGGCCGAACTATGGCTACACCTTC. It codes for CATSPLGQGPNYGYTF. The chain recombines TRBV19 with TRBJ1-2; 10 bases match TRBD1. Germline assignment: CDR1 LNHDA and CDR2 SQIVND (reference sequence). Losses at the gene ends were 10 bases for V and 2 bases for J; bases not matched to a gene: 13. CDR3 length equals 16 residues.

The chain couples TRBV7-2 to TRBJ1-1, with D possibly being TRBD1 (6 bases). The CDR3 spans 15 residues. Germline CDR1 SGHTA, CDR2 FQGNSA. V was pared by 5 bases and J by 6 bases, with 19 bases between. Here the CDR3 reads CASSLLRGGESEAFF. The CDR3 DNA reads as TGTGCCAGCAGCCTCCTCAGGGGAGGCGAGTCTGAAGCTTTCTTT.